This T cell receptor (beta chain) was recorded in a study of human thymus T cells (dated by TCRdb to the early 2020s). Notes on the research overall: The study used under 10 infant thymus samples plus four related peripheral blood samples to characterize TCR alpha and beta repertoires. Donor ages ranging from roughly 6 to 250 days were recorded, and six or seven male and a couple of female infants were included in the cohort. What the work shows at the level of the full study, not this receptor alone: Usage of V and J gene segments appeared to be biased in both the thymic and the peripheral blood repertoires. On average, roughly 850,000 unique TCRB clonotypes were obtained from thymus samples, compared with 70,000 to 100,000 from blood samples. According to the related research, thymic TCR repertoires were highly overlapping among unrelated individuals.

A note on this clone: There is no known antigen for this receptor. No much larger clone is present one base from it, and per-base qualities are unavailable.

Using the immunoSEQ multiplex PCR assay, the TCRB and TCRAD loci were amplified from a standardized quantity of quality-controlled genomic DNA. The V(D)J region was spanned by amplicons of a length sufficient to cover the CDR3 and to identify V and J genes. The amplicons were sequenced on an Illumina platform via the commercial immunoSEQ service. The study's processing was this. Primer bias and sequencing errors were corrected as previously described, and TCRAD and TCRB were defined on the basis of the IMGT database. Analysis of the repertoires was done with immunoSEQ Analyzer 3.0 and VDJTools and included basic statistics, V/J segment usage, diversity estimates, rarefaction and pairwise overlap. Chao1, ChaoE, Efron-Thisted, Shannon and inverse Simpson indices were used to estimate diversity, which was also estimated on datasets down-sampled to the smallest sample. Repertoire overlap was determined by strict matching of CDR3 nucleotide sequence, V gene and J gene, and Jaccard-based multidimensional scaling clustering was applied. TCRdb holds this immuneACCESS table with in-frame rearrangements only. Some clones are missing; in checked studies, unresolved V genes explain under half, and the rest has no known cause. V and J calls plus clone size are reproduced from that table; the DNA served to infer D and trimming. Here the sample has 60,000 to 75,000 clones; 95% occur a single time. The ten largest clones represent around 0.03% of the sample.

The thymus tissue came from surgical resects taken out during corrective cardiac surgery. Immunologically healthy infants undergoing open corrective cardiac surgery for congenital heart defects in Finland were used as donors. Thymocytes were mechanically released from the tissue and were stored as pellets of roughly 9-30 million cells at -70 degrees C. A QIAsymphony instrument was used to extract genomic DNA from frozen cell pellets. Taken from cysteine to phenylalanine, the CDR3 has 16 residues. The kept DNA is CDR3 alone, 48 bases in frame from the first base. From the germline V gene, CDR1 is LGHNT and CDR2 is FRNRAP. The germline V and J ends show losses of 3 bases and 2 bases respectively, and no gene match explains 9 bases of the junction.

The TCR originated in a girl under three years old with a congenital heart defect but otherwise immunologically healthy. Rearrangement joined TRBV12-5 to TRBJ2-7; the central 8 bases match TRBD2. The material sequenced was thymus tissue. The CDR3 region: CASGLGIAGPPYEQYF. The DNA reads TGTGCTAGTGGTTTAGGAATAGCGGGACCCCCCTACGAGCAGTACTTC.